This TCR beta chain emerged from a study of untreated major depressive disorder. The protocol was immunoSEQ multiplex PCR, while the TCRdb copy is restricted to in-frame clones and leaves out a portion. Of under 15,000 clones in the sample, 75% to 95% were seen once. Notes on the study in general: Three preselected Vbeta families were the sole sequencing comparisons. Depressed patients' CD4+ T cells carried increased TRBV05-01 (Vbeta 5.1) usage versus control CD4+ T cells.

With V trimmed by 5 bases and J by 4 bases, 5 bases remained unmatched. Germline V gene sequence: CDR1 SNHLY, CDR2 FYNNEI. The CDR3 extends over 15 amino acids. DSM-IV major depressive disorder patients had Hamilton Rating Scale scores of 18 or more. Roughly 30 ml of blood was drawn into EDTA tubes. Enrichment usually gave 85% to 95% pure CD4+ T cells. A remark on this clone: Its antigen is still unknown.

Source material: CD4+ T cells from PBMCs. This sequence was found in a woman aged 30 to 39 with major depressive disorder. The chain uses TRBV2 and TRBJ2-1; the match to TRBD2 covers 10 bases. CDR3 protein: CASSPRLAGYNEQFF. Here the CDR3 DNA reads TGTGCCAGCAGTCCCAGACTAGCGGGTTACAATGAGCAGTTCTTC. Complete variable domain (other parts from reference TRBV2 and TRBJ2-1): EPEVTQTPSHQVTQMGQEVILRCVPISNHLYFYWYRQILGQKVEFLVSFYNNEISEKSEIFDDQFSVERPDGSNFTLKIRSTKLEDSAMYFCASSPRLAGYNEQFFGPGTRLTVL.